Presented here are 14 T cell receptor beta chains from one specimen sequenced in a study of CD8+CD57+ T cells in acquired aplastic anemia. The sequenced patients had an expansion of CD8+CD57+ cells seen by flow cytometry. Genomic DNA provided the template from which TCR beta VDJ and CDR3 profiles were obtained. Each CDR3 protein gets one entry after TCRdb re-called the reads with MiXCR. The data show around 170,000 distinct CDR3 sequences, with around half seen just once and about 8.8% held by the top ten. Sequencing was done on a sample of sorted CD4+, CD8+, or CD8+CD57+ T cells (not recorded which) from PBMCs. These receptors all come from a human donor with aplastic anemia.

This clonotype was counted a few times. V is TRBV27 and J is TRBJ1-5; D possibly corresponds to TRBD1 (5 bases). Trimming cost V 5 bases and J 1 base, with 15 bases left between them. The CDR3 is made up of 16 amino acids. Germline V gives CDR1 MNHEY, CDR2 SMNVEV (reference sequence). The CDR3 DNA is TGTGCCAGCAGTAACTCCAGGGTTTACAGCAATCAGCCCCAGCATTTT. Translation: CASSNSRVYSNQPQHF.

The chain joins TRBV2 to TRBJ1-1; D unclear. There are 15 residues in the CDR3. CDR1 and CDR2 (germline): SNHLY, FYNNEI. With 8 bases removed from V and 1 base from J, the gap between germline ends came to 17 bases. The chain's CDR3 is CASLRASSSNTEAFF. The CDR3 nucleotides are TGTGCCAGCCTGCGAGCGAGCTCATCGAACACTGAAGCTTTCTTT.

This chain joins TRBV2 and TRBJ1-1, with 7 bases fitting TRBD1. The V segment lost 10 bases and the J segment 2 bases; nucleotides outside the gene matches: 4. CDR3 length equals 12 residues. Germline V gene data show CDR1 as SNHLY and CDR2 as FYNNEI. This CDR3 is CAIPGGNTEAFF. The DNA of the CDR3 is TGTGCCATCCCAGGGGGAAACACTGAAGCTTTCTTT.

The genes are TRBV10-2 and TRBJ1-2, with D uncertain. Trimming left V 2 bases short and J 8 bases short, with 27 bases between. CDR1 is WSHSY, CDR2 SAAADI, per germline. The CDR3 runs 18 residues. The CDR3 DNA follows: TGCGCCAGCAGTGAGAACCGCATAGTCAGTAAGGAGAGTGCGGGCTACACCTTC. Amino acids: CASSENRIVSKESAGYTF.

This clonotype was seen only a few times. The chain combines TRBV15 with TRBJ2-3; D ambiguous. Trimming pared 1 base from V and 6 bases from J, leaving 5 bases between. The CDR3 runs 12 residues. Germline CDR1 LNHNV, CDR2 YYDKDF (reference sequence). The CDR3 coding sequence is TGTGCCACCAGCAGAGTGGGGGATACGCAGTATTTT. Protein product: CATSRVGDTQYF.

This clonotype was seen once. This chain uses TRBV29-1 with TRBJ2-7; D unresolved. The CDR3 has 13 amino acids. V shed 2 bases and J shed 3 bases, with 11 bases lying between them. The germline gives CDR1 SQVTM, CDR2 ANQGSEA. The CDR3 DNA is TGCAGCGTTGAAATAGGCCAGAGCTACGAGCAGTACTTC. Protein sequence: CSVEIGQSYEQYF.

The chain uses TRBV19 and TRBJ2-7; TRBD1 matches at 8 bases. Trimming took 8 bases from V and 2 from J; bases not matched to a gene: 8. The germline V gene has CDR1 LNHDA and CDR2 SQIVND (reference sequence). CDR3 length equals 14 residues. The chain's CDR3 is CASGLARGPYEQYF. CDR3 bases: TGTGCCAGTGGTCTCGCCAGGGGGCCCTACGAGCAGTACTTC.

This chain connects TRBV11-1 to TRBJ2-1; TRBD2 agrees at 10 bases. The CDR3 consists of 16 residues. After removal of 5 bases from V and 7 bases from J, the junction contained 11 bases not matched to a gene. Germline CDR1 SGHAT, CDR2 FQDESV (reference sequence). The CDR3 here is CASSPRLAGVSNEQFF. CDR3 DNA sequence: TGTGCCAGCAGCCCCCGGCTAGCGGGAGTGAGTAATGAGCAGTTCTTC.

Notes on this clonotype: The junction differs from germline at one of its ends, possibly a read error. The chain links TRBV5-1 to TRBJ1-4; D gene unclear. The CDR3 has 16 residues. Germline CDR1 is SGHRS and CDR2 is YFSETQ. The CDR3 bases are TGCGCCAGCGGCTTGGAAGGCAATCACCGGTATGAAAAACTGTTTTTT. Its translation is CASGLEGNHRYEKLFF.

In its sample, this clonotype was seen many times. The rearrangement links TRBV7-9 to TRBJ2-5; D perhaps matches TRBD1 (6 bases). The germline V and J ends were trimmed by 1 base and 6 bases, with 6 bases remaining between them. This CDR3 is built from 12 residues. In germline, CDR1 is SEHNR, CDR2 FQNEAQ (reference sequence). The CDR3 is CASSLGGQTQYF. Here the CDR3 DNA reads TGTGCCAGCAGCTTAGGGGGGCAGACCCAGTACTTC. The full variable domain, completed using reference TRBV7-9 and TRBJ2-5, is DTGVSQNPRHKITKRGQNVTFRCDPISEHNRLYWYRQTLGQGPEFLTYFQNEAQLEKSRLLSDRFSAERPKGSFSTLEIQRTEQGDSAMYLCASSLGGQTQYFGPGTRLLVL.

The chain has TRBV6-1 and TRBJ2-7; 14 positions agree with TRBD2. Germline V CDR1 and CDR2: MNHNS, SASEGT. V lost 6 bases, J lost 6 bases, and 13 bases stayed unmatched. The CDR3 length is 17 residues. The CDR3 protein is CASSRGTSGSLYSEQYF. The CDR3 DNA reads TGTGCCAGCAGCCGCGGGACTAGCGGGAGCCTCTATAGCGAGCAGTACTTC.

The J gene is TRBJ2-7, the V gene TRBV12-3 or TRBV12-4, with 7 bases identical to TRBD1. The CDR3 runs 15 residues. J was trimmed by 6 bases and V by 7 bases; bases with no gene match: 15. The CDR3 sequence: CASTSQVGTASEQYF. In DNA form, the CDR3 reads TGTGCCAGCACCTCCCAGGTAGGGACAGCCTCCGAGCAGTACTTC.

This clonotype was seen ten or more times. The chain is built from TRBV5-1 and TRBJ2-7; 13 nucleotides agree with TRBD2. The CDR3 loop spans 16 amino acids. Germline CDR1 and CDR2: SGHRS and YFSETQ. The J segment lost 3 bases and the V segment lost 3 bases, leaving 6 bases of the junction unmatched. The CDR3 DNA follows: TGCGCCAGCAGCTCCGGACTAGCGGGAGCCGTCTACGAGCAGTACTTC. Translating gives CASSSGLAGAVYEQYF.

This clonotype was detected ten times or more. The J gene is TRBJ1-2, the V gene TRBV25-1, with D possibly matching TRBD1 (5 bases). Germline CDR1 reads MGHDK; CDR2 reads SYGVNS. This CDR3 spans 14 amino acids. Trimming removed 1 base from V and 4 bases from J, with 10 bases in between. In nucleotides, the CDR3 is TGTGCCAGCAGTGAATCGGGGGGGAGCTATGGCTACACCTTC. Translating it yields CASSESGGSYGYTF.